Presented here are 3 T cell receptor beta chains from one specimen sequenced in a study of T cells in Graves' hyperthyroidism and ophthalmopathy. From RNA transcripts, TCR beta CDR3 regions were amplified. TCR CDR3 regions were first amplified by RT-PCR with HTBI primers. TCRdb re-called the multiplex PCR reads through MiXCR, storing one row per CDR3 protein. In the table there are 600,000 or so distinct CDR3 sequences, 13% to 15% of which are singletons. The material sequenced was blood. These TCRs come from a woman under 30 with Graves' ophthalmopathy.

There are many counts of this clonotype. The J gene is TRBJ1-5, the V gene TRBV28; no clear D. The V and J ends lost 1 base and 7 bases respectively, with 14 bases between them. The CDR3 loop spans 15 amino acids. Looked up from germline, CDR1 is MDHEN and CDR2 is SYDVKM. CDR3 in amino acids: CASSLLTVPGQPQHF. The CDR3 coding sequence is TGTGCCAGCAGTTTATTAACAGTGCCCGGGCAGCCCCAGCATTTT.

This CDR3 reads CASSPLPPLAGGRGEETQYF. The CDR3 DNA reads TGTGCCAGCAGCCCCCTCCCTCCACTAGCGGGAGGCCGGGGAGAAGAGACCCAGTACTTC. This sequence joins TRBV3-1 and TRBJ2-5; 12 bases map to TRBD2. The CDR3 is 20 residues long. After removal of 4 bases from V and 3 bases from J, the junction contained 18 bases not matched to a gene. Germline V CDR1 and CDR2: LGHDT, YNNKEL (reference sequence).

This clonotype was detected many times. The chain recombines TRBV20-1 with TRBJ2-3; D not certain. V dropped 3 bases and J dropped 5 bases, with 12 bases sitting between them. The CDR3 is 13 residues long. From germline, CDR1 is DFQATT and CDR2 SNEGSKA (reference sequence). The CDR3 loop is CSASAARRDTQYF. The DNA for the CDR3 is TGCAGTGCTAGTGCGGCTCGCCGAGATACGCAGTATTTT.